Below, 7 T cell receptor beta chains from the same sample are listed, as sequenced in a study of blood T cell repertoires in COVID-19. Produced via immunoSEQ multiplex PCR; TCRdb's table is partial and in-frame only. The table has around 420,000 clones, approximately 85% seen once. Source material: PBMCs or T cells enriched from blood (not recorded which). The source is a middle-aged woman with acute COVID-19.

The gene calls are TRBV18 and TRBJ1-5; 7 bases fit TRBD1. The length of the CDR3 is 12 residues. Germline trimming cut 8 bases from V and 7 bases from J; bases unmatched to any gene: 5. Germline assignment: CDR1 KGHSH and CDR2 LQKENI. Here the CDR3 DNA reads TGTGCCAGCCCCGACAGGGACCAGCCCCAGCATTTT. Its protein product is CASPDRDQPQHF.

The rearrangement links TRBV7-2 to TRBJ2-2; 10 nucleotides match TRBD2. The V segment lost 5 bases and the J segment 5 bases; nucleotides outside the gene matches: 14. From germline, CDR1 is SGHTA and CDR2 FQGNSA. The CDR3 sequence is 18 residues long. CDR3 in amino acids: CASSQRPAGGPGTGELFF. The CDR3, as DNA: TGTGCCAGCAGCCAGAGGCCAGCGGGGGGGCCCGGAACCGGGGAGCTGTTTTTT.

This chain uses TRBV7-9 with TRBJ1-1; 8 bases align to TRBD1. The CDR3 covers 13 residues. Germline-derived CDR1 and CDR2 are SEHNR and FQNEAQ (reference sequence). V shed 6 bases, J shed 5 bases, and the junction held 5 bases outside the gene matches. The CDR3, as DNA: TGTGCCAGCAGGACAGGGGTAGGGACTGAAGCTTTCTTT. It yields the protein CASRTGVGTEAFF.

This chain's CDR3 is CASRDNPNNSPLHF. The CDR3 coding sequence is TGTGCCAGCCGGGACAACCCAAATAATTCACCCCTCCACTTT. This chain links TRBV6-5 with TRBJ1-6; the D gene is possibly TRBD1 (6 bases). The V and J ends lost 8 bases and 5 bases respectively, with 13 bases between them. Germline V gene lookup returns CDR1 MNHEY and CDR2 SVGAGI. This CDR3 contains 14 residues.

The chain joins TRBV19 to TRBJ1-2; D remains ambiguous. The germline V and J ends were trimmed by 3 bases and 0 bases, with 5 bases remaining between them. The germline V gene has CDR1 LNHDA and CDR2 SQIVND (reference sequence). The CDR3 loop spans 13 amino acids. The DNA for the CDR3 is TGTGCCAGTAGTATCTCAGCTAACTATGGCTACACCTTC. It specifies CASSISANYGYTF.

This sequence joins TRBV27 and TRBJ1-1, with 8 positions matching TRBD1. V lost 7 bases and J lost 4; bases outside the gene matches: 14. The length of the CDR3 is 16 residues. CDR1 and CDR2 from the germline V gene are MNHEY and SMNVEV (reference sequence). Here the CDR3 reads CASIWGRGRVGTEAFF. The CDR3 DNA sequence: TGTGCCAGCATCTGGGGCAGGGGGCGAGTAGGCACTGAAGCTTTCTTT.

The chain links TRBV18 to TRBJ2-5, with TRBD1 matching over 10 bases. This CDR3 has 15 residues. The germline V gene has CDR1 KGHSH and CDR2 LQKENI. V shed 2 bases, J shed 4 bases, and the junction held 4 bases outside the gene matches. CDR3 amino acids: CASSPGTGVRETQYF. CDR3 coding DNA: TGTGCCAGCTCACCAGGGACAGGGGTTCGAGAGACCCAGTACTTC.